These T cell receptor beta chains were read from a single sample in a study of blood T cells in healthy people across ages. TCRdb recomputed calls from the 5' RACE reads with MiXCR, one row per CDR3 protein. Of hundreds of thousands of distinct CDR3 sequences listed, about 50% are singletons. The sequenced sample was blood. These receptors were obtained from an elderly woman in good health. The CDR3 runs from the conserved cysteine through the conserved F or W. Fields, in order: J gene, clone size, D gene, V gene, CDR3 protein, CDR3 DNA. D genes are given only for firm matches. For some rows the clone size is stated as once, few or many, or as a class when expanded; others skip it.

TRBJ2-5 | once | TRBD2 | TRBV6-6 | CASSSYYGTSGRETQYF | TGTGCCAGCAGTTCTTACTACGGGACTAGCGGTCGGGAGACCCAGTACTTC
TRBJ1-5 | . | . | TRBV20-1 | CSARQNKQPQHF | TGCAGTGCTAGACAGAACAAGCAGCCCCAGCATTTT
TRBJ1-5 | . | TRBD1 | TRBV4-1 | CASSQFPRDRGNQPQHF | TGCGCCAGCAGCCAATTTCCGCGGGACAGGGGCAATCAGCCCCAGCATTTT
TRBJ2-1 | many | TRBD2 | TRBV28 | CASSRTGGLSSYNEQFF | TGTGCCAGCAGTCGCACGGGGGGGCTGAGCTCCTACAATGAGCAGTTCTTC
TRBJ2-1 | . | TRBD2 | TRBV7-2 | CASSYKFGAGGAYNEQFF | TGTGCCAGCAGCTACAAATTTGGAGCGGGAGGGGCGTACAATGAGCAGTTCTTC
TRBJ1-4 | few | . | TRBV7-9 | CASSSDTGRGATNEKLFF | TGTGCCAGCAGCTCTGATACAGGGAGGGGGGCAACTAATGAAAAACTGTTTTTT
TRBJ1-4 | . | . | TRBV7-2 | CASSSSDVMLANEKLFF | TGTGCCAGCAGCTCCTCGGACGTCATGCTTGCTAATGAAAAACTGTTTTTT
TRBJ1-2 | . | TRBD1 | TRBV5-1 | CASSYPGTGKDYTF | TGCGCCAGCAGCTACCCAGGGACAGGGAAAGACTACACCTTC
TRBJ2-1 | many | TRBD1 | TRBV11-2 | CASSALGTGVEQFF | TGTGCCAGCAGCGCACTGGGGACAGGGGTTGAGCAGTTCTTC
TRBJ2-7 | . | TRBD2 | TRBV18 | CASSPPSGSFTEPYF | TGTGCCAGCTCACCACCAAGCGGGAGTTTTACCGAGCCGTACTTC
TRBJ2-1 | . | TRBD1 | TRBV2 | CASIGTGAHNEQFF | TGTGCCAGCATCGGGACAGGGGCCCACAATGAGCAGTTCTTC
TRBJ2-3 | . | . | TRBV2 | CASSGEQMSASIASTDTQYF | TGTGCCAGCAGCGGAGAACAAATGAGCGCGAGCATCGCTAGCACAGATACGCAGTATTTT
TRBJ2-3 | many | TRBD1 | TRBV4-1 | CASSQDRGTGILNTQYF | TGCGCCAGCAGCCAAGATAGGGGGACAGGGATTCTTAATACGCAGTATTTT
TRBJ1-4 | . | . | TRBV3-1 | CASSQGGRAPIEKLFF | TGTGCCAGCAGCCAAGGAGGCAGGGCTCCGATCGAAAAACTGTTTTTT
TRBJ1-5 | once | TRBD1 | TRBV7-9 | CASSLCWDRGRGNQPQHF | TGTGCCAGCAGCTTATGTTGGGACAGGGGCAGGGGCAATCAGCCCCAGCATTTT
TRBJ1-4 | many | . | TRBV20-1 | CSARDAFRGRDEKLFF | TGCAGTGCTAGAGATGCGTTCAGGGGAAGGGATGAAAAACTGTTTTTT
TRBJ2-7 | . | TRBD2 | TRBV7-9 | CASSLTSGRQTYYSYNEQYF | TGTGCCAGCAGCTTAACTAGCGGGAGGCAGACCTACTACTCCTACAATGAGCAGTACTTC
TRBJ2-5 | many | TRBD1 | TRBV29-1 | CSLGQGAETQYF | TGCAGCTTAGGACAGGGGGCGGAGACCCAGTACTTC
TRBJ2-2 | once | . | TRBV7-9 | CASSVRGQNTGELFF | TGTGCCAGCAGCGTCCGGGGACAGAACACCGGGGAGCTGTTTTTT
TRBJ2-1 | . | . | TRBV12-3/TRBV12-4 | CASSLGQGSYVGEQFF | TGTGCCAGCAGTTTAGGGCAGGGCAGTTATGTCGGTGAGCAGTTCTTC
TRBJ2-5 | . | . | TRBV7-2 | CASSLNRGGETQYF | TGTGCCAGCAGCCTAAACAGGGGAGGGGAGACCCAGTACTTC
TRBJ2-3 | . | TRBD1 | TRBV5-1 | CASSPQPPTGASTDTQYF | TGCGCCAGCAGCCCGCAACCGCCAACAGGGGCTAGCACAGATACGCAGTATTTT
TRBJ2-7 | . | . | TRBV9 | CASSVEPGKWDEQYF | TGTGCCAGCAGCGTAGAGCCAGGGAAATGGGACGAGCAGTACTTC
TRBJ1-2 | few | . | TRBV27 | CASSDRLNYGYTF | TGTGCCAGCAGTGACAGGCTTAACTATGGCTACACCTTC
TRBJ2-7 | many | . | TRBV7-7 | CASSLVHGSGYEQYF | TGTGCCAGCAGCTTAGTCCACGGGAGCGGCTACGAGCAGTACTTC
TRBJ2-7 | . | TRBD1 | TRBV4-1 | CASSQVDRGAYEQYF | TGCGCCAGCAGCCAAGTGGACAGGGGGGCCTACGAGCAGTACTTC
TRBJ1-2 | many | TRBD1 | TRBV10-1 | CASSDGTGKYGYTF | TGCGCCAGCAGTGACGGGACAGGGAAATATGGCTACACCTTC
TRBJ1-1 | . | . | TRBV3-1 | CASSQASGTEAFF | TGTGCCAGCAGCCAAGCAAGCGGAACTGAAGCTTTCTTT
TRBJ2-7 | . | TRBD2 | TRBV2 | CASSVGLAGTYEQYF | TGTGCCAGCAGTGTGGGACTAGCGGGGACGTACGAGCAGTACTTC
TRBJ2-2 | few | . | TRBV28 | CASSFRQGELFF | TGTGCCAGCAGTTTCAGACAGGGGGAGCTGTTTTTT
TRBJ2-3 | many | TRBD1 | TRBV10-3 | CAISESPGGTQYF | TGTGCCATCAGTGAGTCGCCAGGGGGCACGCAGTATTTT
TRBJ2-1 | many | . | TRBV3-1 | CASSQVDRGEQFF | TGTGCCAGCAGCCAAGTTGATCGGGGCGAGCAGTTCTTC
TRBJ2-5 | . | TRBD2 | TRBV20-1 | CSASATSGAWVEQYF | TGCAGTGCTAGCGCAACTAGCGGAGCCTGGGTAGAGCAGTACTTC
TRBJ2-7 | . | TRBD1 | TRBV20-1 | CSARGDRAYEQYF | TGCAGTGCTAGGGGGGACAGGGCCTACGAGCAGTACTTC
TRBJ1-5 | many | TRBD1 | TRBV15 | CATSRGGQAGQPQHF | TGTGCCACCAGCAGAGGCGGACAGGCGGGTCAGCCCCAGCATTTT
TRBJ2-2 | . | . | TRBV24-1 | CATRQSTGELFF | TGTGCCACCAGACAAAGCACCGGGGAGCTGTTTTTT
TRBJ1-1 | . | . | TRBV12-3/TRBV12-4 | CASSLGLVDEAFF | TGTGCCAGCAGTTTGGGTCTGGTGGATGAAGCTTTCTTT
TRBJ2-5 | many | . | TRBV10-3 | CAISVSVQETQYF | TGTGCCATCAGTGTATCGGTCCAAGAGACCCAGTACTTC
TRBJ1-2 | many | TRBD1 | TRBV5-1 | CASSLGQENYGYTF | TGCGCCAGCAGCTTAGGACAGGAAAACTATGGCTACACCTTC
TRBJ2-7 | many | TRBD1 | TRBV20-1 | CSAIRGQGDYEQYF | TGCAGTGCTATCCGGGGACAGGGAGACTACGAGCAGTACTTC
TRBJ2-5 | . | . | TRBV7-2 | CALLTEQETQYF | TGTGCCTTACTGACAGAGCAAGAGACCCAGTACTTC
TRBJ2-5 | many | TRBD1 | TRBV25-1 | CASTRTGTVSQETQYF | TGTGCCAGCACGCGCACCGGGACAGTTAGCCAAGAGACCCAGTACTTC
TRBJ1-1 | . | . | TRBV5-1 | CASSFAGGRDTEAFF | TGCGCCAGCAGCTTTGCCGGGGGGCGGGACACTGAAGCTTTCTTT
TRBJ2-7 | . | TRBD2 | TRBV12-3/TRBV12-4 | CAGSRGGSYNEQYF | TGTGCCGGCAGTCGGGGGGGCTCCTACAATGAGCAGTACTTC
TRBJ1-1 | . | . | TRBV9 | CASRSARFGAFF | TGTGCCAGCAGATCCGCCAGGTTCGGAGCTTTCTTT
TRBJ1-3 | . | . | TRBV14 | CASSPGPPGGGNTIYF | TGTGCCAGCAGCCCCGGCCCTCCTGGCGGAGGAAACACCATATATTTT
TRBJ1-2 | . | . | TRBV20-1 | CSAAPSVPSRGYTF | TGCAGTGCTGCCCCTAGCGTGCCCAGTCGGGGCTACACCTTC
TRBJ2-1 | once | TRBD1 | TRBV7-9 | CASSLPGTVYNEQFF | TGTGCCAGCAGTCTACCCGGGACAGTTTACAATGAGCAGTTCTTC
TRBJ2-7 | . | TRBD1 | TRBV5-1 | CASSLVGGPTYEQYF | TGCGCCAGCAGCTTGGTAGGGGGCCCTACCTACGAGCAGTACTTC
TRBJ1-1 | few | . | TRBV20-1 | CSAKGQLMNTEAFF | TGCAGTGCTAAAGGTCAACTAATGAACACTGAAGCTTTCTTT
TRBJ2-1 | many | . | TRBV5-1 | CASSLRTLYNEQFF | TGCGCCAGCAGCTTACGGACCCTTTACAATGAGCAGTTCTTC